The 2 T cell receptor beta chains listed next were all sequenced from one sample in a study of human T cells and chemical hapten exposure. Time point given: patch test 2, 6 weeks after DPC sensitization. Treatment described: therapeutic diphenylcyclopropenone sensitization with weekly scalp DPC. TCRdb independently ran MiXCR on the RACE reads; one entry per CDR3 protein. The repertoire consists of 89,000 or so distinct CDR3 sequences, with about 6.6% occurring once and the leading ten covering 1.3%. Material: whole blood, obtained in connection with sensitization to the hapten diphenylcyclopropenone (DPC). These receptors were obtained from a woman aged 25-40 years with alopecia areata. Some clones in this sample may be carry-over from other donors' samples.

This clonotype was counted at least ten times. The chain uses TRBV7-7 and TRBJ2-6; possibly TRBD1 for D (5 bases). The CDR3 totals 15 residues. V was trimmed by 6 bases and J by 0 bases, leaving 9 bases between them. Germline V gene data show CDR1 as SSHAT and CDR2 as FNYEAQ (reference sequence). The CDR3 here is CASSSQDSGANVLTF. The CDR3 DNA reads as TGTGCCAGCAGTTCACAGGACTCTGGGGCCAACGTCCTGACTTTC.

The genes are TRBV6-5 and TRBJ1-6, with D possibly matching TRBD1 (6 bases). V lost 8 bases to trimming and J lost 5 bases, with 10 bases between them. The CDR3 contains 13 residues. CDR1 and CDR2 (germline): MNHEY, SVGAGI. The CDR3 spells CASSRDNNSPLHF. CDR3 DNA sequence: TGTGCCAGCTCCCGGGACAATAATTCACCCCTCCACTTT.